Sequencing of this TCR beta chain was carried out in a study of shared clonotypes between healthy human individuals. The genomic DNA of each subset was split evenly across several immunoSEQ plates. TCRdb keeps only in-frame clones here, not all; method: immunoSEQ multiplex PCR. This sample has some 2.1 million clones, with 95% found just once. Germline V gene data show CDR1 as SGHRS and CDR2 as YFSETQ. V lost 5 bases and J lost 4, with 13 bases in between. The CDR3 contains 13 residues. The V and J genes are TRBV5-1 and TRBJ2-7; either TRBD1 or TRBD2 may supply D (5 bases each). Sequencing was performed on naive CD4+ T cells sorted from blood. Stated subset: CD45RA+ positively selected. The source of this sequence is a man in his late teens or twenties in good health. CDR3 sequence reads: CASSLGPWYEQYF. The CDR3 DNA is TGCGCCAGCAGTCTGGGACCGTGGTACGAGCAGTACTTC.